This record covers a single TCR beta chain. Its antigen is unidentified. These data come from a study of cytomegalovirus exposure and HLA in healthy donors. Notes on the study in general: Using a false discovery rate of 0.05, a later analysis showed that around 16,000 TCR beta sequences were associated with HLA alleles.

Germline V gives CDR1 KGHSH, CDR2 LQKENI. Trimming shortened V by 6 bases and J by 9 bases, and 15 bases separated the two germline ends. The length of the CDR3 is 13 residues. PCR employed 60 Vbeta and 13 Jbeta primers. Using immunoSEQ multiplex PCR, the repertoire was profiled, and TCRdb retains in-frame clones only, with some absent. Of 70,000 to 100,000 clones listed, about two thirds were seen once; the top ten hold 20% to 25%. This receptor was taken from a woman between 50 and 59 years old in good health and CMV-seropositive. Sequences were obtained from PBMCs. V gene TRBV18 combines with J gene TRBJ2-1; a possible D gene is TRBD2 (5 bases). The CDR3 nucleotides read TGTGCCAGCTCTCCTTCCCAAGAGGGTGAGCAGTTCTTC. Protein: CASSPSQEGEQFF. The full variable domain, rest sourced from reference TRBV18 and TRBJ2-1, is NAGVMQNPRHLVRRRGQEARLRCSPMKGHSHVYWYRQLPEEGLKFMVYLQKENIIDESGMPKERFSAEFPKEGPSILRIQQVVRGDSAAYFCASSPSQEGEQFFGPGTRLTVL.